The next 11 T cell receptor beta chains were all read from a single sample in a study of shared clonotypes between healthy human individuals. The repertoire was sequenced with immunoSEQ multiplex PCR; TCRdb's copy has only in-frame clones and lacks some. The sample has about 470,000 clones, roughly 77% seen once; the top ten hold roughly 13%. Sequencing input: PBMCs. The receptors come from a woman between 40 and 50 years old in good health. Some clones in this sample may be carry-over from other donors' samples.

This rearrangement joins TRBV7-3 to TRBJ2-5; 11 bases are a match to TRBD2. Germline CDR1 and CDR2: SGHTA and FQGTGA. This CDR3 has 15 amino acids. The V gene end was trimmed by 0 bases and the J gene end by 5 bases; junction bases not matched to a gene: 2. CDR3 protein: CASSLTSGRGETQYF. The CDR3 nucleotides are TGTGCCAGCAGCTTAACTAGCGGGAGGGGGGAGACCCAGTACTTC.

This clone appeared once. This chain connects TRBV19 to TRBJ2-1; D remains unclear. V lost 8 bases to trimming and J lost 9 bases, with 14 bases between them. Germline loops: CDR1 LNHDA, CDR2 SQIVND (reference sequence). The CDR3 has 12 amino acids. CDR3 residues: CASGDQGIEQFF. DNA for the CDR3: TGTGCCAGTGGCGACCAAGGGATTGAGCAGTTCTTC.

The V call is TRBV7-2, the J call TRBJ2-1; no reliable D call. CDR3 length: 12 amino acids. Germline V CDR1 and CDR2: SGHTA, FQGNSA. The ends were cut back, 5 bases at V and 5 bases at J, with 7 bases in the middle. CDR3 sequence: CASSIVNNEQFF. In nucleotides, the CDR3 is TGTGCCAGCAGCATCGTCAACAATGAGCAGTTCTTC.

This chain links TRBV2 with TRBJ1-4, with 7 positions matching TRBD1. Looked up from germline, CDR1 is SNHLY and CDR2 is FYNNEI. The CDR3 has 15 residues. The V and J ends lost 6 bases and 0 bases, in that order; junction bases with no gene match: 4. The CDR3 protein is CASRGQFATNEKLFF. CDR3 DNA sequence: TGTGCCAGCAGGGGACAGTTCGCAACTAATGAAAAACTGTTTTTT.

The V and J genes are TRBV7-9 and TRBJ1-2, with D possibly being TRBD1 (6 bases). CDR3 length: 16 amino acids. V dropped 5 bases and J dropped 5 bases, with 21 bases sitting between them. Germline CDR1 SEHNR, CDR2 FQNEAQ (reference sequence). CDR3 in amino acids: CASSPYDRSETYGYTF. In DNA form, the CDR3 reads TGTGCCAGCAGCCCTTACGACAGGTCCGAGACTTATGGCTACACCTTC.

This clone was detected once. The V gene is TRBV4-1, the J gene TRBJ2-4, with D tentatively TRBD2 (6 bases). The CDR3 is 15 residues long. Per germline, CDR1 MGHRA and CDR2 YSYEKL. Trimming removed 2 bases from V and 6 bases from J, with 14 bases in between. The chain's CDR3 is CASSQPHPEGNIQYF. DNA of the CDR3: TGCGCCAGCAGCCAACCTCACCCGGAGGGAAACATTCAGTACTTC.

About this clone itself: The same CDR3 arises from other DNA sequences in this sample as well. The rearrangement links TRBV5-1 to TRBJ2-5, with TRBD1 matching over 8 bases. The junction had 3 bases not matched to a gene; V was cut back by 0 bases and J by 5 bases. This CDR3 comprises 14 residues. Looked up from germline, CDR1 is SGHRS and CDR2 is YFSETQ. This CDR3 reads CASSLATGVETQYF. The DNA for the CDR3 is TGCGCCAGCAGCTTGGCGACAGGGGTGGAGACCCAGTACTTC.

The CDR3: CASSPRQAVQETQYF. CDR3 nucleotide sequence: TGTGCCAGCTCACCAAGACAGGCCGTTCAAGAGACCCAGTACTTC. The genes are TRBV18 and TRBJ2-5; D is perhaps TRBD1 (6 bases). Trimming took 2 bases from V and 2 from J, leaving 12 bases between them. There are 15 residues in the CDR3. The germline CDR1 and CDR2 sequences are KGHSH and LQKENI.

The genes are TRBV5-4 and TRBJ2-2, with D perhaps TRBD2 (5 bases). V gave up 3 bases and J gave up 0 bases, with 6 bases separating them. Germline lookup yields CDR1 SGHNT and CDR2 YYREEE (reference sequence). This CDR3 comprises 14 residues. CDR3 bases: TGTGCCAGCAGCTGGACTTCGAACACCGGGGAGCTGTTTTTT. Translating gives CASSWTSNTGELFF.

V usage is TRBV7-2 and J usage is TRBJ1-2, with TRBD1 identical over 7 bases. Germline assignment: CDR1 SGHTA and CDR2 FQGNSA. CDR3 length: 16 residues. The trim removed 5 bases at V and 1 base at J, leaving 10 bases unmatched. The CDR3 sequence is CASSPGQVRRNYGYTF. The CDR3, as DNA: TGTGCCAGCAGCCCAGGACAGGTCCGGCGTAACTATGGCTACACCTTC.

The table lists this clone with a few counts. V gene TRBV7-2 combines with J gene TRBJ2-7; TRBD2 agrees at 9 bases. The CDR3 sequence is 13 residues long. Germline CDR1 SGHTA, CDR2 FQGNSA. Trimming removed 7 bases from V and 6 bases from J; junction bases left unmatched: 7. The CDR3 sequence: CASKLAGWGEQYF. DNA of the CDR3: TGTGCCAGCAAGCTAGCGGGATGGGGCGAGCAGTACTTC.